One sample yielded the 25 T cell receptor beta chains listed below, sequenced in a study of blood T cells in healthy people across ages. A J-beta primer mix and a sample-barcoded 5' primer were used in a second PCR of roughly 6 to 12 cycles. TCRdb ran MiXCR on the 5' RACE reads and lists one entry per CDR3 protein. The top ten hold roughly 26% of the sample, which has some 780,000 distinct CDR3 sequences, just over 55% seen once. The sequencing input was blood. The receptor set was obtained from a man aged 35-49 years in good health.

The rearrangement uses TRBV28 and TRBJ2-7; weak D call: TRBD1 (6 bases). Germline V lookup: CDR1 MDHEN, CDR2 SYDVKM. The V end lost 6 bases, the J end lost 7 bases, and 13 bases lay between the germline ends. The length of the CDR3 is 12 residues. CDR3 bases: TGTGCCAGCAGACCAGGGGTGGAGGAGCAGTACTTC. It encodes CASRPGVEEQYF.

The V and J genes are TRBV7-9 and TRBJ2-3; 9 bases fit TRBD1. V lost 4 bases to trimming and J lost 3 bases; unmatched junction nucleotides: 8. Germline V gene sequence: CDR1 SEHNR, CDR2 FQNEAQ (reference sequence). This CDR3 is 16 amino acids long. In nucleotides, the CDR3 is TGTGCCAGCAGCTCCGATAAGGACAGGGGAACAGATACGCAGTATTTT. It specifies CASSSDKDRGTDTQYF.

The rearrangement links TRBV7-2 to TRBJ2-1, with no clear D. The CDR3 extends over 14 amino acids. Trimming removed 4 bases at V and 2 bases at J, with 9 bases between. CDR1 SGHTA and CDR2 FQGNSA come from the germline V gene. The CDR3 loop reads CASSSSTAYNEQFF. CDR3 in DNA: TGTGCCAGCAGCTCTTCGACTGCCTACAATGAGCAGTTCTTC. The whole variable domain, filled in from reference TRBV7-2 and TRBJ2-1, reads GAGVSQSPSNKVTEKGKDVELRCDPISGHTALYWYRQSLGQGLEFLIYFQGNSAPDKSGLPSDRFSAERTGGSVSTLTIQRTQQEDSAVYLCASSSSTAYNEQFFGPGTRLTVL.

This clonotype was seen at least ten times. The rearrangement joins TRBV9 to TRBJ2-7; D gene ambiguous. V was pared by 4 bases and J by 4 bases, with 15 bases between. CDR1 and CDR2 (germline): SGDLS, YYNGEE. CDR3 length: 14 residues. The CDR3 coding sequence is TGTGCCAGCAGCCCGACCCTTACAGTTTACGAGCAGTACTTC. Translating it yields CASSPTLTVYEQYF.

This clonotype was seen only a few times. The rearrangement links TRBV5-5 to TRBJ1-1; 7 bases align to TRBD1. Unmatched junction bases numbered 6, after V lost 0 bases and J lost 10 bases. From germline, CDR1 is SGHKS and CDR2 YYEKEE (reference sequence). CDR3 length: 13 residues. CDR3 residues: CASSLERGLGAFF. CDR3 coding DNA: TGTGCCAGCAGCTTGGAGAGGGGGCTAGGAGCTTTCTTT. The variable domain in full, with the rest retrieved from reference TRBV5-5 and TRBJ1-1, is DAGVTQSPTHLIKTRGQQVTLRCSPISGHKSVSWYQQVLGQGPQFIFQYYEKEERGRGNFPDRFSARQFPNYSSELNVNALLLGDSALYLCASSLERGLGAFFGQGTRLTVV.

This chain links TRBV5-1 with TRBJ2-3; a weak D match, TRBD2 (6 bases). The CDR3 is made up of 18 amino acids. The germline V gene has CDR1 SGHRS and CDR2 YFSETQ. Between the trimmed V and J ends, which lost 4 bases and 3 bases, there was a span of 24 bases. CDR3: CASSRTPMRDHETDTQYF. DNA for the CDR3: TGCGCCAGCAGCCGTACGCCCATGCGGGACCACGAAACAGATACGCAGTATTTT.

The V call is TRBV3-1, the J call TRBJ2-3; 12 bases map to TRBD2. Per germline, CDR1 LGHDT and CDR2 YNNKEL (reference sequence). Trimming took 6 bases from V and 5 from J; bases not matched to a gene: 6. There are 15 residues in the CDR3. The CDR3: CASRWASGGGDTQYF. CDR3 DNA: TGTGCCAGCAGATGGGCTAGCGGGGGGGGAGATACGCAGTATTTT.

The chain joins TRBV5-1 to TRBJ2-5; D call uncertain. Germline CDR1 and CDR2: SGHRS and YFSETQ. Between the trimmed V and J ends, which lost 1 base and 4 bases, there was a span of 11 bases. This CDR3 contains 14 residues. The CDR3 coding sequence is TGCGCCAGCAGCTTGAGGGCCCTACCAGAGACCCAGTACTTC. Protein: CASSLRALPETQYF.

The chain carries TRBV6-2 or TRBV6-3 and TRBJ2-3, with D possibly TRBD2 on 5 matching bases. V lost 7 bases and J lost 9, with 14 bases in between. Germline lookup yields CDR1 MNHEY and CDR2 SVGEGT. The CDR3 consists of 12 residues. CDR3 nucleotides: TGTGCCAGCACCCCGCGGGTCGGAACGCAGTATTTT. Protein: CASTPRVGTQYF.

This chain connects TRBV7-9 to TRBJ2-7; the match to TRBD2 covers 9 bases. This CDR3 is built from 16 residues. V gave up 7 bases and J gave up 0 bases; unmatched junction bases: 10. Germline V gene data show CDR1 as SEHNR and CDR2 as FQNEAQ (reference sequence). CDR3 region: CASTYDGTSYSYEQYF. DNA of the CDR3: TGTGCCAGCACTTACGACGGGACTAGCTACTCCTACGAGCAGTACTTC.

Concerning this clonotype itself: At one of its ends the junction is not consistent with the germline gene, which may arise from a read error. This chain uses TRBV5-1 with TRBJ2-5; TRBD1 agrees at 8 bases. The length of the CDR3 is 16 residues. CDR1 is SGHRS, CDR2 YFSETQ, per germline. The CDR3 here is CAGSSAEQGVGETQYF. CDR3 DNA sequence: TGCGCCGGCAGCTCGGCTGAACAGGGGGTTGGAGAGACCCAGTACTTC.

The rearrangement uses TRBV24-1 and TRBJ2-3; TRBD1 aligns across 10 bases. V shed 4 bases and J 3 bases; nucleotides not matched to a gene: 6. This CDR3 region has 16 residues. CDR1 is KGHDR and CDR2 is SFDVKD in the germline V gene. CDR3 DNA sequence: TGTGCCACCAGTGACCCCCCGGGACAGGGGACAGATACGCAGTATTTT. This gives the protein CATSDPPGQGTDTQYF.

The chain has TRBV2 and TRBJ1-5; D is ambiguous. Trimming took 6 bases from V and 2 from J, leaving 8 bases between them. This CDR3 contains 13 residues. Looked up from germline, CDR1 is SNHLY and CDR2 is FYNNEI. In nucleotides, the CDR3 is TGTGCCAGCAGGCGGGAGGGCAATCAGCCCCAGCATTTT. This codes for CASRREGNQPQHF.

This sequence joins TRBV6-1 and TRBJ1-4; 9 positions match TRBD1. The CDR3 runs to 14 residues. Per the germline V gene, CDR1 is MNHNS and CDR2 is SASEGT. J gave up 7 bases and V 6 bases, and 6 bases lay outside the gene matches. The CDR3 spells CASRTGTGIEKLFF. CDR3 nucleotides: TGTGCCAGCAGAACCGGGACAGGGATTGAAAAACTGTTTTTT.

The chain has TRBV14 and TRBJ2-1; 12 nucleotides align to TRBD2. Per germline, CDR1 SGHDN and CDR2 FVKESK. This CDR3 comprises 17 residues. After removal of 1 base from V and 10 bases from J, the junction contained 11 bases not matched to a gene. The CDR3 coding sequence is TGTGCCAGCAGCCAAGGGCTAGGACTAGCGGGAACGGAGGAGCAGTTCTTC. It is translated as CASSQGLGLAGTEEQFF. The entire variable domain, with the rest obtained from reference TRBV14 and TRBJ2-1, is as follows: EAGVTQFPSHSVIEKGQTVTLRCDPISGHDNLYWYRRVMGKEIKFLLHFVKESKQDESGMPNNRFLAERTGGTYSTLKVQPAELEDSGVYFCASSQGLGLAGTEEQFFGPGTRLTVL.

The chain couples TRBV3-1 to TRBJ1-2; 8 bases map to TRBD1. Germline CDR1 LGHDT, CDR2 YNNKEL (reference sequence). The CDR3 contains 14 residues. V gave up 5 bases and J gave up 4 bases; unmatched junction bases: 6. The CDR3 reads CASSATGEVYGYTF. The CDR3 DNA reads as TGTGCCAGCAGCGCGACAGGGGAGGTCTATGGCTACACCTTC. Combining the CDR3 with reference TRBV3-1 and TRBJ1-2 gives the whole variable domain DTAVSQTPKYLVTQMGNDKSIKCEQNLGHDTMYWYKQDSKKFLKIMFSYNNKELIINETVPNRFSPKSPDKAHLNLHINSLELGDSAVYFCASSATGEVYGYTFGSGTRLTVV.

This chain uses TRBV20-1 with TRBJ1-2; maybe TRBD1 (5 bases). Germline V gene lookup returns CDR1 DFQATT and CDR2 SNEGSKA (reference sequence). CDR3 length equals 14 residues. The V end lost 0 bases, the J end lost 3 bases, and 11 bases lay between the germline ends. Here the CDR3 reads CSARDARADYGYTF. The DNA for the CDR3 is TGCAGTGCTAGAGATGCCAGGGCTGACTATGGCTACACCTTC.

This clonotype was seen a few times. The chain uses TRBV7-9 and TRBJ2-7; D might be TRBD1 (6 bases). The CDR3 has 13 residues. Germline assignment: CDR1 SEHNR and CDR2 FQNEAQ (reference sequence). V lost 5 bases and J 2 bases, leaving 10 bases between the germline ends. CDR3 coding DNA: TGTGCCAGCAGCGCAGGGGAAACCTACGAGCAGTACTTC. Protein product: CASSAGETYEQYF.

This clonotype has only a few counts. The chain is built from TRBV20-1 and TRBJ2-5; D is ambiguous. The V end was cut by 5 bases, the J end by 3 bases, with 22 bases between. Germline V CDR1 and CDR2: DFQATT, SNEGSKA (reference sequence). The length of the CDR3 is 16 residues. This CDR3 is CSAPGRTWQVEETQYF. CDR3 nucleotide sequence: TGCAGTGCTCCCGGGCGGACGTGGCAGGTCGAAGAGACCCAGTACTTC.

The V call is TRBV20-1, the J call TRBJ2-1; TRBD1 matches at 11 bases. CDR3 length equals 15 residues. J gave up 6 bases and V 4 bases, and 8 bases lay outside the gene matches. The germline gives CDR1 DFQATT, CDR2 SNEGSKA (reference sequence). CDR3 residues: CSATPRDRGGNEQFF. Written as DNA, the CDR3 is TGCAGTGCTACGCCCCGGGACAGGGGGGGCAATGAGCAGTTCTTC.

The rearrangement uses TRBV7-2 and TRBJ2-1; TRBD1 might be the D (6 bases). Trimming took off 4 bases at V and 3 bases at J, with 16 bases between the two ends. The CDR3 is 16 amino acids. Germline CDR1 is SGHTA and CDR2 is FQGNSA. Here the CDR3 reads CASSSKQGQRYNEQFF. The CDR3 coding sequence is TGTGCCAGCAGCTCAAAACAGGGTCAACGCTACAATGAGCAGTTCTTC.

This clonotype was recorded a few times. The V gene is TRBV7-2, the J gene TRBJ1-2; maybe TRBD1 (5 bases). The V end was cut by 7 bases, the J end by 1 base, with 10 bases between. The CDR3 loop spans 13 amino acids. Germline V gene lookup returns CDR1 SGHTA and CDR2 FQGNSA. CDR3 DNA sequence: TGTGCCAGCAACCCCGACAGTAACTATGGCTACACCTTC. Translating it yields CASNPDSNYGYTF.

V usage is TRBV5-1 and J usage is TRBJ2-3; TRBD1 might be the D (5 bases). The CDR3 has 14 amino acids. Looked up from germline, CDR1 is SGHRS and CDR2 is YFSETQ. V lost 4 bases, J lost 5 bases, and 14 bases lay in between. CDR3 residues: CASSLDISIDTQYF. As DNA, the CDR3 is TGCGCCAGCAGCCTGGACATTTCGATAGATACGCAGTATTTT.

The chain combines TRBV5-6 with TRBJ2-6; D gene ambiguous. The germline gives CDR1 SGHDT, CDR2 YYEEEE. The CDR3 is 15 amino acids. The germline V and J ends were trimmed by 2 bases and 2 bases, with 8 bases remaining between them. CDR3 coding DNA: TGTGCCAGCAGCTTAAGTGTGACTGGGGCCAACGTCCTGACTTTC. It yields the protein CASSLSVTGANVLTF.

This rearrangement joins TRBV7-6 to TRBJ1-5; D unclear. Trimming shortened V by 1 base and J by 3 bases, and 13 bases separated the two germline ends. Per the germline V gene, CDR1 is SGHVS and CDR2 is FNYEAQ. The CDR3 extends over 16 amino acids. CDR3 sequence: CASSLGVSGNNQPQHF. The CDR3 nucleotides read TGTGCCAGCAGCTTAGGTGTATCGGGTAACAATCAGCCCCAGCATTTT.